Listed below are T cell receptor beta chains from one sample, sequenced in a study of vaccination and CD4 T cells after COVID-19. No antigen has been assigned to these receptors. TCRdb re-called the PCR reads with MiXCR, one entry per CDR3 protein. The sample records some 7,000 distinct CDR3 sequences, 33% being singletons. Sequencing used CD4+ T cells from blood, cultured in vitro. These receptors were collected from a human donor in good health. Each CDR3 is given with its conserved first and last residue. D genes are given only for firm matches. Some rows mark clone size as missing; the rest say once, few, many or name a class of expanded clone.

>NA|NA|TRBJ2-2|TRBV5-6
TGTGCCAGCAGCTTGGGGGCCAGCAAGAACACCGGGGAGCTGTTTTTT
CASSLGASKNTGELFF
>NA|NA|TRBJ1-5|TRBV5-6
TGTGCCAGCAGCTTGGCCCCCGACCTTAATCAGCCCCAGCATTTT
CASSLAPDLNQPQHF
>few|NA|TRBJ1-1|TRBV7-6
TGTGCCAGCAGCTCTAGGGGCACTGAAGCTTTCTTT
CASSSRGTEAFF
>NA|NA|TRBJ2-5|TRBV9
TGTGCCAGCACCACCGGGGTGACGACGCAAGAGACCCAGTACTTC
CASTTGVTTQETQYF
>medium-sized|TRBD1|TRBJ1-3|TRBV28
TGTGCCAGCGAGGGACAGAGCTCTGGAAACACCATATATTTT
CASEGQSSGNTIYF
>few|TRBD1|TRBJ1-5|TRBV20-1
TGCAGTGCCATCAGACAGGGTGGGAATCAGCCCCAGCATTTT
CSAIRQGGNQPQHF
>NA|NA|TRBJ1-1|TRBV6-5
TGTGCCAGCAGTTACGGACATTCTGGAACTGAAGCTTTCTTT
CASSYGHSGTEAFF
>NA|NA|TRBJ2-1|TRBV4-2
TGTGCCAGCAGCCAAGATCTAGGGGGTGAGCAGTTCTTC
CASSQDLGGEQFF
>NA|NA|TRBJ1-1|TRBV7-3
TGTGCCAGCAGCTTCCGTCCAGTTGAAGCTTTCTTT
CASSFRPVEAFF
>few|TRBD1|TRBJ2-5|TRBV6-1
TGTGCCAGCAGCGACGCCCACAGGGGGCTGGAGACCCAGTACTTC
CASSDAHRGLETQYF
>NA|NA|TRBJ2-2|TRBV20-1
TGCAGTGCTAGAGATTCCCGGGAGTTCGCGAACACCGGGGAGCTGTTTTTT
CSARDSREFANTGELFF
>NA|TRBD1|TRBJ1-2|TRBV6-1
TGTGCCAGCAGTCCGGACAGGGGACACCGCAACTATGGCTACACCTTC
CASSPDRGHRNYGYTF
>few|NA|TRBJ2-1|TRBV20-1
TGCAGTGGGGTCCCAAGCTCCTACAATGAGCAGTTCTTC
CSGVPSSYNEQFF
>NA|NA|TRBJ1-4|TRBV23-1
TGCGCCAGCAGCCGGACAGCTGCAACTAATGAAAAACTGTTTTTT
CASSRTAATNEKLFF
>few|NA|TRBJ2-3|TRBV6-1
TGTGCCAGCAGGGGGGCCACAGATACGCAGTATTTT
CASRGATDTQYF
>NA|NA|TRBJ2-4|TRBV20-1
TGCAGTGCTAGCAGGGGCTGGATGACTAAAGCCAAAAACATTCAGTACTTC
CSASRGWMTKAKNIQYF
>few|NA|TRBJ1-2|TRBV6-5
TGTGCCAGCAGTTATTCCCCCCGCGGGGGGAAGAACTATGGCTACACCTTC
CASSYSPRGGKNYGYTF
>NA|NA|TRBJ2-1|TRBV6-5
TGTGCCAGCAGTTACTCGATGGTAGGCAGCAATGAGCAGTTCTTC
CASSYSMVGSNEQFF
>few|TRBD2|TRBJ2-5|TRBV4-2
TGTGCCAGCAGCCAAGATCGCGGGGGCCAAGAGACCCAGTACTTC
CASSQDRGGQETQYF
>NA|NA|TRBJ1-1|TRBV5-1
TGCGCCAGCAGCTGGGGAGATATGAACACTGAAGCTTTCTTT
CASSWGDMNTEAFF
>NA|TRBD1|TRBJ2-1|TRBV20-1
TGCAGTGCTAGAGAGGACAGGGGGACCTACAATGAGCAGTTCTTC
CSAREDRGTYNEQFF
>NA|TRBD2|TRBJ2-3|TRBV27
TGTGCCAGCAGTTTAGGGCTAGCGGGGAACACAGATACGCAGTATTTT
CASSLGLAGNTDTQYF
>NA|NA|TRBJ1-4|TRBV20-1
TGCAGTGCCCTCACACCGGGAACAAAACTGTTTTTT
CSALTPGTKLFF
>few|NA|TRBJ1-3|TRBV7-6
TGTGCCAGCAGCTCGGGATCAGGGACAGGAAACACCATATATTTT
CASSSGSGTGNTIYF
>NA|NA|TRBJ1-1|TRBV6-1
TGTGCCAGCAAGGGGAACACTGAAGCTTTCTTT
CASKGNTEAFF
>NA|NA|TRBJ2-2|TRBV27
TGTGCCAGCAACAGGGTTGGTTCGAACACCGGGGAGCTGTTTTTT
CASNRVGSNTGELFF
>NA|NA|TRBJ1-5|TRBV30
TGTGCCTGGAGTACTTCAGCCCTGGGTCAGCCCCAGCATTTT
CAWSTSALGQPQHF
>NA|NA|TRBJ1-5|TRBV29-1
TGCAGCGTTTCGTCCCGTGGCAATCAGCCCCAGCATTTT
CSVSSRGNQPQHF
>NA|TRBD1|TRBJ1-3|TRBV7-2
TGTGCCAGCAGCTCTCGTCCCGGGACAGGGTTAGGATCTGGAAACACCATATATTTT
CASSSRPGTGLGSGNTIYF
>NA|TRBD1|TRBJ1-5|TRBV20-1
TGCAGTGTTAGAGATCTGACAGGGAATCAGCCCCAGCATTTT
CSVRDLTGNQPQHF
>NA|TRBD2|TRBJ2-3|TRBV20-1
TGCAGTGCTAGAAGGCTAGCGGGGGGGGATACGCAGTATTTT
CSARRLAGGDTQYF
>few|NA|TRBJ1-2|TRBV7-2
TGTGCCAGCAGCTTAGAAATGTTACCTAACTATGGCTACACCTTC
CASSLEMLPNYGYTF
>NA|TRBD2|TRBJ2-5|TRBV4-2
TGTGCCAGCAGCCAAGGGGATGGCGGGAGAATGAGGGAGACCCAGTACTTC
CASSQGDGGRMRETQYF
>few|TRBD1|TRBJ1-5|TRBV19
TGTGCCAGTACCCGGACAGGGGGCGTTCAGCCCCAGCATTTT
CASTRTGGVQPQHF
>NA|TRBD2|TRBJ2-1|TRBV7-2
TGTGCCAGCAGCCAAATCGCGGGGGGATACAATGAGCAGTTCTTC
CASSQIAGGYNEQFF
>few|TRBD1|TRBJ2-3|TRBV19
TGTGCCAGTAGTCAGGGGGTCGGCACAGATACGCAGTATTTT
CASSQGVGTDTQYF
>once|NA|TRBJ1-1|TRBV5-1
TGCGCCAGCAGCTATGGAGCGGGTCCGGCTGAAGCTTTCTTT
CASSYGAGPAEAFF